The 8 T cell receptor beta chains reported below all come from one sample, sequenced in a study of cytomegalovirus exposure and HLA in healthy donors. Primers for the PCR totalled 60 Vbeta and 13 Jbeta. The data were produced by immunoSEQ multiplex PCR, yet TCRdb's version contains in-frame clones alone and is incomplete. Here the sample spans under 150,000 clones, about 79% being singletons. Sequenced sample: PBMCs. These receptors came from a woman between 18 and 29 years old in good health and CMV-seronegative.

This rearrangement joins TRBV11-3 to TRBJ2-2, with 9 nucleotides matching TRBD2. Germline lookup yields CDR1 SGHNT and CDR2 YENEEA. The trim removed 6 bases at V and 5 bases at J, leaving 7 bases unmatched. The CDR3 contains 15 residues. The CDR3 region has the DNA TGTGCCAGCAGGCCGCGGGGGGGCCGGACCGGGGAGCTGTTTTTT. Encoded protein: CASRPRGGRTGELFF.

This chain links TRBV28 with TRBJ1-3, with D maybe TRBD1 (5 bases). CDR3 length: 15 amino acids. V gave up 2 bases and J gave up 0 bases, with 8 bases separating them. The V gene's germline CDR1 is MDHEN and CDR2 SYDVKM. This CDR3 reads CASSLPQGSGNTIYF. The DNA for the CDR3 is TGTGCCAGCAGTTTACCCCAGGGCTCTGGAAACACCATATATTTT.

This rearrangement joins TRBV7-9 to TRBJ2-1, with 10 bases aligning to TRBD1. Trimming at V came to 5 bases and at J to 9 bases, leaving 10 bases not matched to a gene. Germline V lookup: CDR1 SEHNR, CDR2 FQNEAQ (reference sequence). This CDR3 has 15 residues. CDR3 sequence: CASSRTGGKRSEQFF. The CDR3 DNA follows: TGTGCCAGCAGCCGGACAGGGGGGAAACGCAGTGAGCAGTTCTTC.

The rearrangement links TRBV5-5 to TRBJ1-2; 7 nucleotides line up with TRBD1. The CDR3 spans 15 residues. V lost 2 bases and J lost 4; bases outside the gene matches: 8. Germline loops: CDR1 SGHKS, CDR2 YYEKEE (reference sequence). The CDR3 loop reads CASSLGTVRSYGYTF. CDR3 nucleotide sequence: TGTGCCAGCAGCTTAGGGACAGTCCGATCCTATGGCTACACCTTC. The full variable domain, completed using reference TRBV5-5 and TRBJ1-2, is DAGVTQSPTHLIKTRGQQVTLRCSPISGHKSVSWYQQVLGQGPQFIFQYYEKEERGRGNFPDRFSARQFPNYSSELNVNALLLGDSALYLCASSLGTVRSYGYTFGSGTRLTVV.

The DNA of the CDR3 is TGTGCCAGCAGGCCGGACTCTCCGTCCTACGAGCAGTACTTC. Residues: CASRPDSPSYEQYF. J is TRBJ2-7 and V is TRBV6-6, with D perhaps TRBD2 (5 bases). Germline CDR1 is MNHNY and CDR2 is SVGAGI (reference sequence). The CDR3 is 14 amino acids. The ends were cut back, 6 bases at V and 1 base at J, with 13 bases in the middle.

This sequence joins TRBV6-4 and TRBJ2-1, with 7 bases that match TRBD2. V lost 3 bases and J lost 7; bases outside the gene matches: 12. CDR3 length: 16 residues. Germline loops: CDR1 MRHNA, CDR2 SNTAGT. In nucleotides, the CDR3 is TGTGCCAGCAGTGAGTCTGGACTAGGTTCCCCTAATGAGCAGTTCTTC. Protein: CASSESGLGSPNEQFF.

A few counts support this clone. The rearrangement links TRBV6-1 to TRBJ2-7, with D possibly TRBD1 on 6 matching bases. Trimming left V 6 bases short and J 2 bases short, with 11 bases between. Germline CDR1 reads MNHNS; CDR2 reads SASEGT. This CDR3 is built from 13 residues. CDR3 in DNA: TGTGCCAGCAGGACAGGAGCTACCTACGAGCAGTACGTC. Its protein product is CASRTGATYEQYV.

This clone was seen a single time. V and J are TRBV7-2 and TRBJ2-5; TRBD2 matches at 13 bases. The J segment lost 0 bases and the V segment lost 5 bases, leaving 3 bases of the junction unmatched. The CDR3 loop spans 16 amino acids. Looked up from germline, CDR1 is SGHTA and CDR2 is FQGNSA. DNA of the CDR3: TGTGCCAGCAGCGCGACTAGCGGGGGGTACCAAGAGACCCAGTACTTC. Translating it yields CASSATSGGYQETQYF.